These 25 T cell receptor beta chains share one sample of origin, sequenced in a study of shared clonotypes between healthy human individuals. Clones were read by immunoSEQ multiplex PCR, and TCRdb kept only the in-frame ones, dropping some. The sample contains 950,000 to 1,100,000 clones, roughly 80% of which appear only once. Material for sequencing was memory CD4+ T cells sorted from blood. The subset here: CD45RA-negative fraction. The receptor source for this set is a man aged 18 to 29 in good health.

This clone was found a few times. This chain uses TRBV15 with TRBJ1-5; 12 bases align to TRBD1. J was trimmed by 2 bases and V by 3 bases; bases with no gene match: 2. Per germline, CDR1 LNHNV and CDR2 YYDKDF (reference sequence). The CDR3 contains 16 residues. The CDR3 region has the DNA TGTGCCACCAGCAGGGGGACAGGGGGCGGCAATCAGCCCCAGCATTTT. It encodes CATSRGTGGGNQPQHF.

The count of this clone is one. CDR3 protein: CASSLTATYGYTF. The CDR3, as DNA: TGTGCCAGCAGTTTGACGGCAACCTATGGCTACACCTTC. The rearrangement links TRBV28 to TRBJ1-2, with D unclear. Germline assignment: CDR1 MDHEN and CDR2 SYDVKM. The CDR3 length is 13 residues. Trimming removed 3 bases from V and 4 bases from J, with 9 bases in between.

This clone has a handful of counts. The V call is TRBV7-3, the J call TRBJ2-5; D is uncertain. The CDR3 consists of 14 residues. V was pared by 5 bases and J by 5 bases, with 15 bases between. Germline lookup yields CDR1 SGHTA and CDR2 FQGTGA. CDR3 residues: CASSPSGLRETQYF. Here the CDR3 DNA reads TGTGCCAGCAGCCCCTCGGGTCTAAGGGAGACCCAGTACTTC.

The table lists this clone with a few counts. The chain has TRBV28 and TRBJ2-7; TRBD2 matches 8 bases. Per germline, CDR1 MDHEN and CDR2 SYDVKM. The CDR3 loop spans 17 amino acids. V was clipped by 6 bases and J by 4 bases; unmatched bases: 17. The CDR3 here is CASRPARGGKRGYEQYF. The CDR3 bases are TGTGCCAGCAGACCCGCCCGGGGGGGGAAGAGGGGATACGAGCAGTACTTC. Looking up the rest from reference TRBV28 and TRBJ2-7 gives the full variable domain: DVKVTQSSRYLVKRTGEKVFLECVQDMDHENMFWYRQDPGLGLRLIYFSYDVKMKEKGDIPEGYSVSREKKERFSLILESASTNQTSMYLCASRPARGGKRGYEQYFGPGTRLTVT.

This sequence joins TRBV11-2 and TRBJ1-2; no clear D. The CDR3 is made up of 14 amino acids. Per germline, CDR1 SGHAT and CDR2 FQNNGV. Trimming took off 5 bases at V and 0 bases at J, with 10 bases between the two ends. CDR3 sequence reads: CASSTDRANYGYTF. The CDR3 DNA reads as TGTGCCAGCAGCACCGACCGAGCTAACTATGGCTACACCTTC.

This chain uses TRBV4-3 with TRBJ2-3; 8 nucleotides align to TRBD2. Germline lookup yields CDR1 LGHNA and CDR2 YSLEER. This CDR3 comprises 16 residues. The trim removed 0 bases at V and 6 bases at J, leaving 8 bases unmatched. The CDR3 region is CASSQDSGAVGDTQYF. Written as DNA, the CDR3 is TGCGCCAGCAGCCAAGATAGCGGGGCCGTTGGGGATACGCAGTATTTT.

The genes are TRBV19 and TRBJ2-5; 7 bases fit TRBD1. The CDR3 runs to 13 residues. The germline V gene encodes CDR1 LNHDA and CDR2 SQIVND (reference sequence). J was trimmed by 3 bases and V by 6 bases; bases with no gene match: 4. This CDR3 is CASSPGQKETQYF. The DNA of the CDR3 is TGTGCCAGTAGCCCGGGACAGAAAGAGACCCAGTACTTC.

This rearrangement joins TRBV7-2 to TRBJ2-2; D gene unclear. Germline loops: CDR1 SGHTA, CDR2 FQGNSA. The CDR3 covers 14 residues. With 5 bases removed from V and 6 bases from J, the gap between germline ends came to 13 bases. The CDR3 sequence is CASSDGWLAGELFF. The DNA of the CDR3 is TGTGCCAGCAGCGACGGGTGGTTGGCCGGGGAGCTGTTTTTT.

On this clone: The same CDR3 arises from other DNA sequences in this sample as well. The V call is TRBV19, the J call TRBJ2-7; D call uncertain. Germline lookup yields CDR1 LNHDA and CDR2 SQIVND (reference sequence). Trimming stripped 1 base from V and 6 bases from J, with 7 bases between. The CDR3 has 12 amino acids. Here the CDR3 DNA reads TGTGCCAGTAGTATAGGGGTGGGCGAGCAGTACTTC. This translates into CASSIGVGEQYF.

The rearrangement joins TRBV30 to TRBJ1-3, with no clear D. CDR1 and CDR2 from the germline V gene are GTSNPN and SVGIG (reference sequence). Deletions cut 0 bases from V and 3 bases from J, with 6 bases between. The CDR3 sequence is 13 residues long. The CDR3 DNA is TGTGCCTGGAGTGTGGGGTTTGGAAACACCATATATTTT. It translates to CAWSVGFGNTIYF.

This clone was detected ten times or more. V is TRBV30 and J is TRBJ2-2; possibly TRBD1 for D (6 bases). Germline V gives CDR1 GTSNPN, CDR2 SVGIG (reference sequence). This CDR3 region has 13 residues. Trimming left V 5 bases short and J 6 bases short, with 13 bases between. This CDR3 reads CAWSRGQAGELFF. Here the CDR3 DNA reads TGTGCCTGGTCCAGGGGTCAGGCCGGGGAGCTGTTTTTT.

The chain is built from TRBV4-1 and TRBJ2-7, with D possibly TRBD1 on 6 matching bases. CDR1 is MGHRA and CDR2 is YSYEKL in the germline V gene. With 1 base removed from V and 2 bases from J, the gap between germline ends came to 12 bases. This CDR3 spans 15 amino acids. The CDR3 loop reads CASSQGTASTYEQYF. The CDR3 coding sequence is TGCGCCAGCAGCCAAGGGACAGCAAGCACCTACGAGCAGTACTTC.

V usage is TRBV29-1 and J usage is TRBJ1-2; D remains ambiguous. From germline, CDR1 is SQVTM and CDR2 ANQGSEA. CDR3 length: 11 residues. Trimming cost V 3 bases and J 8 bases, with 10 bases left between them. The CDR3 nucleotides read TGCAGCGTTGACAAGGTTGGGGGCTACACCTTC. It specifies CSVDKVGGYTF.

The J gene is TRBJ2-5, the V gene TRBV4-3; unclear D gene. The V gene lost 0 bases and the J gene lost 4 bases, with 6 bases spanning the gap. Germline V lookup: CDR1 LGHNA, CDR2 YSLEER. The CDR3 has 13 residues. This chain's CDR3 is CASSQDIGETQYF. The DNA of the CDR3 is TGCGCCAGCAGCCAAGATATTGGAGAGACCCAGTACTTC.

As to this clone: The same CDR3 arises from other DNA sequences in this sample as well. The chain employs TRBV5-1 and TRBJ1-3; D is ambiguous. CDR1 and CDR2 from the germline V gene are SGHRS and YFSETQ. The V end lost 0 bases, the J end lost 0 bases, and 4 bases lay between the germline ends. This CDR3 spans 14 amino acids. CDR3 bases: TGCGCCAGCAGCTTGGCCAGCTCTGGAAACACCATATATTTT. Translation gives CASSLASSGNTIYF.

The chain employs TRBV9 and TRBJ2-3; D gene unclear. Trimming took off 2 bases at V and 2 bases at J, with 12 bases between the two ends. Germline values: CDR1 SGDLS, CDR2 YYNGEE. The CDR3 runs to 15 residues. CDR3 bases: TGTGCCAGCAGCGTGCTGTCCGGTCCCACAGATACGCAGTATTTT. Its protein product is CASSVLSGPTDTQYF.

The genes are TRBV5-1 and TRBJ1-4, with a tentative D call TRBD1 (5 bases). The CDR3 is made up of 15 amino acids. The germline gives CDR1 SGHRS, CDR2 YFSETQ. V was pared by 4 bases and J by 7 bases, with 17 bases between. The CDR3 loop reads CASSPGDRSTEKLFF. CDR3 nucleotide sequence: TGCGCCAGCAGCCCTGGGGACCGGTCGACTGAAAAACTGTTTTTT.

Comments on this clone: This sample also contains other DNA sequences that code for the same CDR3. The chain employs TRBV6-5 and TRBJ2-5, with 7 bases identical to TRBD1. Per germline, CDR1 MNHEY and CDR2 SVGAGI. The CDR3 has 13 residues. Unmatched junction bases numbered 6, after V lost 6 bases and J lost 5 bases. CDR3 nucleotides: TGTGCCAGCAGGCGACAGGGTAGGGAGACCCAGTACTTC. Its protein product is CASRRQGRETQYF.

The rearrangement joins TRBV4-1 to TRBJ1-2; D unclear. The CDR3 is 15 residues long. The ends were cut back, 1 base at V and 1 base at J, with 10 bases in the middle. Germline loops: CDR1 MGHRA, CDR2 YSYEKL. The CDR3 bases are TGCGCCAGCAGCCAAGGCTATGTCAGTAACTATGGCTACACCTTC. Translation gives CASSQGYVSNYGYTF.

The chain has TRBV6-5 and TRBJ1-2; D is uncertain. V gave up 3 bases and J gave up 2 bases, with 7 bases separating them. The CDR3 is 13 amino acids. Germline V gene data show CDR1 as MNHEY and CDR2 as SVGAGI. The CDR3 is CASSYRQNYGYTF. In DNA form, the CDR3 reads TGTGCCAGCAGTTATCGGCAGAACTATGGCTACACCTTC.

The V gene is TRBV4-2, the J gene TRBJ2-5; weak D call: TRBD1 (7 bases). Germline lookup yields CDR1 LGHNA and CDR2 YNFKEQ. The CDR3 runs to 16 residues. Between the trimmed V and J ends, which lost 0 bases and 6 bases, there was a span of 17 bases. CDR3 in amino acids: CASSQDQRGGGKTQYF. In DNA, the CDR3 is TGTGCCAGCAGCCAAGATCAGAGAGGGGGCGGGAAGACCCAGTACTTC.

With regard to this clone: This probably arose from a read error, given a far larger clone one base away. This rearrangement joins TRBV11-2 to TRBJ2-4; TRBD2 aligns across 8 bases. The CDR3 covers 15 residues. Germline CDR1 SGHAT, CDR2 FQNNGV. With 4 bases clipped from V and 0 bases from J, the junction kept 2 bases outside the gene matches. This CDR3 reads CASSSLAGAKNIQYF. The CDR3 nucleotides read TGTGCCAGCAGCTCCCTAGCGGGAGCCAAAAACATTCAGTACTTC.

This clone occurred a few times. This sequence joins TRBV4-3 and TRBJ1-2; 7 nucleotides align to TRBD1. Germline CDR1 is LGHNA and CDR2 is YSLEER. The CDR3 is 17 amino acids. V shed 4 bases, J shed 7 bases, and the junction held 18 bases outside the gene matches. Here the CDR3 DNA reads TGCGCCAGCAGCCGGGAGAGACAGGGCTATAGCTTCGGTGGCTACACCTTC. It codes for CASSRERQGYSFGGYTF.

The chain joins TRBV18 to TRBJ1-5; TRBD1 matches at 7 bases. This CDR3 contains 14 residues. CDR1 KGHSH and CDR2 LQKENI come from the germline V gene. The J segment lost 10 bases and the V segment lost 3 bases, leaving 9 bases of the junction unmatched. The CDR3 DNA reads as TGTGCCAGCTCACCGACAGGGTCGACATATCCCCAGCATTTT. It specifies CASSPTGSTYPQHF.

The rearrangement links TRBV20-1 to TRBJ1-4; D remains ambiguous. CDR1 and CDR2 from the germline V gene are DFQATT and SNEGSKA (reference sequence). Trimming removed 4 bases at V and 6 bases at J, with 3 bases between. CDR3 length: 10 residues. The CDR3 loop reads CSAIDEKLFF. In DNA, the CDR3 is TGCAGTGCTATAGATGAAAAACTGTTTTTT.